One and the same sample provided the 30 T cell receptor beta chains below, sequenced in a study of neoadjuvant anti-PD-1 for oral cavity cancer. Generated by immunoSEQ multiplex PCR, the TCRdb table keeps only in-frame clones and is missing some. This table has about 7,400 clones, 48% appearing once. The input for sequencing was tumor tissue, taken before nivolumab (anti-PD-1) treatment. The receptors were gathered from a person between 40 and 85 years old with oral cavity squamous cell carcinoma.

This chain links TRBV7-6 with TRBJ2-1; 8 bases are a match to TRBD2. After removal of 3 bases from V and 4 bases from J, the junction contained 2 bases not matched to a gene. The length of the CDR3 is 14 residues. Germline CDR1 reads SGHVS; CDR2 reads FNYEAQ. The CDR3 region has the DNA TGTGCCAGCAGCTTCACTAGCGGTTACAATGAGCAGTTCTTC. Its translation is CASSFTSGYNEQFF.

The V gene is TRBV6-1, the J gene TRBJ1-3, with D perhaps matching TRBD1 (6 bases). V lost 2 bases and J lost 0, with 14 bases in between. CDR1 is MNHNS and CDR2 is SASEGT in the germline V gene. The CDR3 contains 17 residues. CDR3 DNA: TGTGCCAGCAGTGAATATAACGGGGGCCACTCTGGAAACACCATATATTTT. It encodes CASSEYNGGHSGNTIYF.

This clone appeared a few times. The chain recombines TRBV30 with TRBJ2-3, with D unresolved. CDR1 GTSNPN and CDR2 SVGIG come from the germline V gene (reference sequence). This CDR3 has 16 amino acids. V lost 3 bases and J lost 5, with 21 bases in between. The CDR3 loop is CAWSRPSTYLVDTQYF. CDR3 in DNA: TGTGCCTGGAGCCGCCCCTCTACTTATCTGGTAGATACGCAGTATTTT. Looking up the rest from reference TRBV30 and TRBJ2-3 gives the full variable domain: SQTIHQWPATLVQPVGSPLSLECTVEGTSNPNLYWYRQAAGRGLQLLFYSVGIGQISSEVPQNLSASRPQDRQFILSSKKLLLSDSGFYLCAWSRPSTYLVDTQYFGPGTRLTVL.

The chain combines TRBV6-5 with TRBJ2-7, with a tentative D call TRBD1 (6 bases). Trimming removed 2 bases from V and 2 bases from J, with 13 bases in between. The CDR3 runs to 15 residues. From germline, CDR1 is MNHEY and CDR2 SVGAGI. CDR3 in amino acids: CASSYTGSSTYEQYF. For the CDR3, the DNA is TGTGCCAGCAGTTACACAGGGTCCTCCACCTACGAGCAGTACTTC.

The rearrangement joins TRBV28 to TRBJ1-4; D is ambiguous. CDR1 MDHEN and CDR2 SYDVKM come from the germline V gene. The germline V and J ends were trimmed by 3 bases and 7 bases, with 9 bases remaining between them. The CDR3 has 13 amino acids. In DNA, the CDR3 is TGTGCCAGCAGTTTTACGGTATTTGAAAAACTGTTTTTT. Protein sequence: CASSFTVFEKLFF.

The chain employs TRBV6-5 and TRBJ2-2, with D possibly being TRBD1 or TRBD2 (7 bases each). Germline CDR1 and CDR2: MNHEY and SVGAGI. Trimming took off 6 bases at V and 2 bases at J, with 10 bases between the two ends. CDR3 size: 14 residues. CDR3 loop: CASRGGGNTGELFF. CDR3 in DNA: TGTGCCAGCAGGGGAGGGGGCAACACCGGGGAGCTGTTTTTT.

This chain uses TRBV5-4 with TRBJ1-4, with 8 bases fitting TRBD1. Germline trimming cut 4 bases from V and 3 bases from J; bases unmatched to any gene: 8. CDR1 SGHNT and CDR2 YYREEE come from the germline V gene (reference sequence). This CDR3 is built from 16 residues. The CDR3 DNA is TGTGCCAGCAGCCCAGGACAGGGTCTGGCTAATGAAAAACTGTTTTTT. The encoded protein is CASSPGQGLANEKLFF.

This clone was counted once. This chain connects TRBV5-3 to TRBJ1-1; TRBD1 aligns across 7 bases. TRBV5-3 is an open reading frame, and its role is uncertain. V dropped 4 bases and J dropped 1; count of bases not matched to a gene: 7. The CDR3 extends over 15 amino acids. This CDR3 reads CARSVNRGKNTEAFF. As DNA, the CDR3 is TGTGCCAGAAGCGTTAACAGGGGTAAGAACACTGAAGCTTTCTTT.

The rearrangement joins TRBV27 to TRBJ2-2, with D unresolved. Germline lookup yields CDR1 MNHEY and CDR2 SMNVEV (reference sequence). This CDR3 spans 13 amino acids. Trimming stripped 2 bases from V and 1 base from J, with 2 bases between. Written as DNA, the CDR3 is TGTGCCAGCAGTTTAGGGAACACCGGGGAGCTGTTTTTT. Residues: CASSLGNTGELFF.

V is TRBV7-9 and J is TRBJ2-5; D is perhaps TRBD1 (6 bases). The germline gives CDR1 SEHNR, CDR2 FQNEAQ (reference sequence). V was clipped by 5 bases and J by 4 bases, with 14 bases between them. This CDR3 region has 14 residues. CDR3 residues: CASSRSLGGETQYF. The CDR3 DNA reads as TGTGCCAGCAGCCGCTCGTTAGGGGGAGAGACCCAGTACTTC.

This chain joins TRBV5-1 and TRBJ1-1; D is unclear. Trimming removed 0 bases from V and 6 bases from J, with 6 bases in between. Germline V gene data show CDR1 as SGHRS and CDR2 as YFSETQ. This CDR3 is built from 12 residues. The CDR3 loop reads CASSLDSPEAFF. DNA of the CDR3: TGCGCCAGCAGCTTGGATTCTCCTGAAGCTTTCTTT.

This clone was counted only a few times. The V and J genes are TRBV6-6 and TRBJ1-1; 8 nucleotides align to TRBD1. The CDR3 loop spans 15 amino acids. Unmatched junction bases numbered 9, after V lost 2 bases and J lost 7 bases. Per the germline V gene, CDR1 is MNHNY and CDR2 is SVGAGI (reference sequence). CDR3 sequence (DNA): TGTGCCAGCAGTTACCTTGGGACAGGTCCACTTGAAGCTTTCTTT. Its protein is CASSYLGTGPLEAFF.

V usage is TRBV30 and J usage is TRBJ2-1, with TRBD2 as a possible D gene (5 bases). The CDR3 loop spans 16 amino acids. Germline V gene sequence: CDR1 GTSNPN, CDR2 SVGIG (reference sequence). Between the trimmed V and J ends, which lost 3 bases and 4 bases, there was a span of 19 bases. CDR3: CAWSDPWGSVYNEQFF. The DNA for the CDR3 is TGTGCCTGGAGCGACCCCTGGGGTAGCGTTTACAATGAGCAGTTCTTC.

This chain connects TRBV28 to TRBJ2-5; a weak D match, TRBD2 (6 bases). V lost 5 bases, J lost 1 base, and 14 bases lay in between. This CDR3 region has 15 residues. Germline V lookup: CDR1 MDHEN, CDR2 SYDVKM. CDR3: CASSPPEGSQETQYF. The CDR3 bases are TGTGCCAGCAGTCCCCCGGAGGGCAGCCAAGAGACCCAGTACTTC.

The CDR3 region has the DNA TGTGCCAGCAGTCCCCCCGCCGGGACTACCCCCCATGAGCAGTTCTTC. Translation gives CASSPPAGTTPHEQFF. The chain has TRBV28 and TRBJ2-1, with TRBD2 matching 7 bases. CDR1 and CDR2 from the germline V gene are MDHEN and SYDVKM. This CDR3 spans 16 amino acids. Trimming cost V 5 bases and J 8 bases; bases outside gene matches: 15.

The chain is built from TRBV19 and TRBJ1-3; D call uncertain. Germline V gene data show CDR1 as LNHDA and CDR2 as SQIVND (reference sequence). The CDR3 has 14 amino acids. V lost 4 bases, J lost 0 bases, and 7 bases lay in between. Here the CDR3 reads CASSSKNSGNTIYF. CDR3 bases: TGTGCCAGTAGTAGCAAGAACTCTGGAAACACCATATATTTT.

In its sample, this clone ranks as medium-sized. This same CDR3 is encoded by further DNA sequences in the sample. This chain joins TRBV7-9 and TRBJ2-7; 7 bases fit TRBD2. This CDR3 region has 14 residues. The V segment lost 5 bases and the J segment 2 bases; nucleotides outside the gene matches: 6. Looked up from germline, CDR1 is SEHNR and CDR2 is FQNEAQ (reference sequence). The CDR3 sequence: CASSPRDYTYEQYF. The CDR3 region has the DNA TGTGCCAGCAGCCCCAGGGACTACACCTACGAGCAGTACTTC.

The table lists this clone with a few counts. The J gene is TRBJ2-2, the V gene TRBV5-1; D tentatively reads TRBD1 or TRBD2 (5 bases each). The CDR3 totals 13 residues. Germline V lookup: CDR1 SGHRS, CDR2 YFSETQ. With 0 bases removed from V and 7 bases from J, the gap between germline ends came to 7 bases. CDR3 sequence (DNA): TGCGCCAGCAGCTTGGATGGGGGCGGGGAGCTGTTTTTT. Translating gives CASSLDGGGELFF.

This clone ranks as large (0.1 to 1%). CDR3 nucleotides: TGTGCCAGCATCCGTAGCGGGAGTTGGGACGAGCAGTACTTC. As protein: CASIRSGSWDEQYF. The chain recombines TRBV28 with TRBJ2-7; 9 bases fit TRBD2. This CDR3 has 14 residues. Germline CDR1 and CDR2: MDHEN and SYDVKM. Trimming at V came to 7 bases and at J to 5 bases, leaving 9 bases not matched to a gene.

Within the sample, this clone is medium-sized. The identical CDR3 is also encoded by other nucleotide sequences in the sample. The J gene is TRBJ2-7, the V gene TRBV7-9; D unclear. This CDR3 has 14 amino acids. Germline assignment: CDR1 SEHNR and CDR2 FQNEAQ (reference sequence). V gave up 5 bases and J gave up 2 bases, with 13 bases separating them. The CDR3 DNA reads TGTGCCAGCAGCCCTCGAGACTGGACCTACGAGCAGTACTTC. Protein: CASSPRDWTYEQYF.

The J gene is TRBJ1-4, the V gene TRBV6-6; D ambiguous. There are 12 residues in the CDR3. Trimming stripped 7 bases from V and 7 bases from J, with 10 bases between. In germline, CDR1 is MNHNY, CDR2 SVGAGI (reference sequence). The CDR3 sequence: CASTGRGEKLFF. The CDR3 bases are TGTGCCAGCACCGGGCGCGGTGAAAAACTGTTTTTT.

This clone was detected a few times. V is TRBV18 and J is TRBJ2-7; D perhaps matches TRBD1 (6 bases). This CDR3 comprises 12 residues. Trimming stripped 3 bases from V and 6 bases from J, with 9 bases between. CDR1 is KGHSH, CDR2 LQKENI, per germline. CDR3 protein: CASSPQGSEQYF. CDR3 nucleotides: TGTGCCAGCTCACCGCAGGGGTCCGAGCAGTACTTC.

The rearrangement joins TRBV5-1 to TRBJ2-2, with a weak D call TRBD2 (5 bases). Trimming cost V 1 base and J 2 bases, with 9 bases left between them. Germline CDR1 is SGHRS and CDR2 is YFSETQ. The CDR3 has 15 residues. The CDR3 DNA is TGCGCCAGCAGCTTGCGGACTCAAAACACCGGGGAGCTGTTTTTT. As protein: CASSLRTQNTGELFF.

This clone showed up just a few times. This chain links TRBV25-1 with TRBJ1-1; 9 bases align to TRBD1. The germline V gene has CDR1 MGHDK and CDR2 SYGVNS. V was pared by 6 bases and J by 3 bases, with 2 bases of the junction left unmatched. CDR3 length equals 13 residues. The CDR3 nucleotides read TGTGCCAGCAGCGGACAGGGGCACACTGAAGCTTTCTTT. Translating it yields CASSGQGHTEAFF.

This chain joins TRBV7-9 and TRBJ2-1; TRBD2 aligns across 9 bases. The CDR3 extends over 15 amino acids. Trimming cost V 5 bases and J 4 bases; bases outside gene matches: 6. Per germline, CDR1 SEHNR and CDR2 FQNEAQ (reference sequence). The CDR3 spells CASSPEAGGYNEQFF. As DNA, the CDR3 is TGTGCCAGCAGCCCCGAGGCGGGAGGGTACAATGAGCAGTTCTTC.

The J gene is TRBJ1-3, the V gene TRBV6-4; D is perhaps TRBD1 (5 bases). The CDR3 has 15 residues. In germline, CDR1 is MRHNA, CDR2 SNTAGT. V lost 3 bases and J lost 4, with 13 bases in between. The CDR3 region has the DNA TGTGCCAGCAGTGATCCAAGCAGGGCCGGAAACACCATATATTTT. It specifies CASSDPSRAGNTIYF.

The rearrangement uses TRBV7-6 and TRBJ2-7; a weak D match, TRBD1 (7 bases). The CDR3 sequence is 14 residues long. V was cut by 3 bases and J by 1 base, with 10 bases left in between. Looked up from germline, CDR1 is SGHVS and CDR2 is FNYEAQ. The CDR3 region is CASSLAGQSYEQYF. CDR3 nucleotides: TGTGCCAGCAGCTTGGCGGGACAGTCCTACGAGCAGTACTTC.

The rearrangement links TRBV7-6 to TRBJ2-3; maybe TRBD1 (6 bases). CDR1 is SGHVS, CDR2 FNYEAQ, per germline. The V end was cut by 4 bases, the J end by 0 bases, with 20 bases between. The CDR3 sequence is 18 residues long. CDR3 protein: CASSSPPGTLPSTDTQYF. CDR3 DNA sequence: TGTGCCAGCAGCTCCCCTCCCGGGACACTACCTAGCACAGATACGCAGTATTTT.

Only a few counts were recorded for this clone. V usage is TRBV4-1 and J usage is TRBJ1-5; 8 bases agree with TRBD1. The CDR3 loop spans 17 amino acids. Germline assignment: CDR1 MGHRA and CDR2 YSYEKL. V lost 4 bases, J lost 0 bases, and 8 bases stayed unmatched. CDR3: CASSPGQGQLSNQPQHF. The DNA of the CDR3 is TGCGCCAGCAGCCCAGGACAGGGCCAGCTTAGCAATCAGCCCCAGCATTTT.

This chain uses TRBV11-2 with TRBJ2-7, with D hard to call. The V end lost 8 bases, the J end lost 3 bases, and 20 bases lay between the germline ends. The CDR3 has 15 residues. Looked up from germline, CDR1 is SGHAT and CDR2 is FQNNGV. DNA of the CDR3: TGTGCCAGCCCTCCATTCGGCAACCCAGTCTACGAGCAGTACTTC. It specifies CASPPFGNPVYEQYF. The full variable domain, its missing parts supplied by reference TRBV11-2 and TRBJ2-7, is EAGVAQSPRYKIIEKRQSVAFWCNPISGHATLYWYQQILGQGPKLLIQFQNNGVVDDSQLPKDRFSAERLKGVDSTLKIQPAKLEDSAVYLCASPPFGNPVYEQYFGPGTRLTVT.